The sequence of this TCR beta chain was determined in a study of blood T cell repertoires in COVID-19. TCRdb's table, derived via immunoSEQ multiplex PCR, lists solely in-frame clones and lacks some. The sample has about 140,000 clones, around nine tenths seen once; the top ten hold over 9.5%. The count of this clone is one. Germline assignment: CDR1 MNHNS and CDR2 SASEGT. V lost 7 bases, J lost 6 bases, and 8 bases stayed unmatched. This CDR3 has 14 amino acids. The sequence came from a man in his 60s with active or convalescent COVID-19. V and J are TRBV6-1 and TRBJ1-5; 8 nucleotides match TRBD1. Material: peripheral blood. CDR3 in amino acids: CASTPDRVSQPQHF. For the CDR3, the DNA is TGTGCCAGCACCCCGGACAGGGTGAGTCAGCCCCAGCATTTT.